This entry describes one TCR beta chain. Measured with immunoSEQ multiplex PCR; TCRdb has only the in-frame clones, and not every one. The repertoire holds about 53,000 clones, with 84% as singletons. The data belong to a study of OX40 agonist ivuxolimab in advanced cancers. Study-wide background: In this trial design, patients received ivuxolimab intravenously at 0.01 to 10 mg/kg every 2 weeks. Patients were roughly 83% male with ages about 23 to 80, mean 60.

Germline trimming cut 4 bases from V and 8 bases from J; bases unmatched to any gene: 10. Germline lookup yields CDR1 SGHTS and CDR2 YDEGEE. The CDR3 has 14 residues. Material: CD4+ or CD8+ T cells sorted from blood, obtained in a trial of the OX40 agonist ivuxolimab. The TCR was taken from an adult with an advanced solid tumor such as melanoma, head and neck, liver or kidney cancer. The J gene is TRBJ1-2, the V gene TRBV5-8; 8 bases agree with TRBD1. The CDR3 DNA reads TGTGCCAGCAGCGGGGGACAGGCCGGGAGCGGCTACACCTTC. It codes for CASSGGQAGSGYTF.